A single sample is the source of the 10 T cell receptor beta chains below, sequenced in a study of T-cell memory formation after mild COVID-19. One entry per CDR3 protein, called by TCRdb with MiXCR from the 5' RACE reads. The sample contains fewer than 650,000 distinct CDR3 sequences, approximately 15% of which appear only once. Sample: PBMCs or a T cell subset sorted from them (not recorded which). These receptors were collected from an adult woman who had mild COVID-19 (a few samples of this study predate the infection). Cell type and time point are not known.

V and J are TRBV15 and TRBJ2-5, with 10 bases lining up with TRBD2. Trimming cost V 0 bases and J 5 bases; bases outside gene matches: 6. The CDR3 loop spans 16 amino acids. CDR1 is LNHNV, CDR2 YYDKDF, per germline (reference sequence). DNA for the CDR3: TGTGCCACCAGCAGAGAGTTAGCGGGGGGTTTGGAGACCCAGTACTTC. Protein sequence: CATSRELAGGLETQYF.

This clonotype was seen a few times. The chain couples TRBV18 to TRBJ2-5; unclear D gene. This CDR3 comprises 12 residues. Germline CDR1 reads KGHSH; CDR2 reads LQKENI. V gave up 5 bases and J gave up 1 base, with 5 bases separating them. The CDR3 nucleotides are TGTGCCAGCTCAAATATCCAAGAGACCCAGTACTTC. Translation gives CASSNIQETQYF. The full variable domain, with the rest looked up from reference TRBV18 and TRBJ2-5, is NAGVMQNPRHLVRRRGQEARLRCSPMKGHSHVYWYRQLPEEGLKFMVYLQKENIIDESGMPKERFSAEFPKEGPSILRIQQVVRGDSAAYFCASSNIQETQYFGPGTRLLVL.

The chain uses TRBV5-5 and TRBJ2-1, with 9 nucleotides matching TRBD2. V lost 2 bases, J lost 8 bases, and 8 bases stayed unmatched. This CDR3 contains 15 residues. Germline values: CDR1 SGHKS, CDR2 YYEKEE (reference sequence). CDR3 residues: CASSFGGGASYEQFF. The CDR3 DNA is TGTGCCAGCAGCTTCGGCGGGGGGGCGTCGTATGAGCAGTTCTTC.

This clonotype occurred a few times. The V gene is TRBV7-6, the J gene TRBJ2-7; TRBD1 agrees at 8 bases. The ends lost 2 bases at V and 3 bases at J; junction bases unmatched: 9. This CDR3 has 16 amino acids. Germline V lookup: CDR1 SGHVS, CDR2 FNYEAQ. CDR3 nucleotide sequence: TGTGCCAGCAGCTTATCCGGGCCAGGGGGCATCTACGAGCAGTACTTC. This encodes CASSLSGPGGIYEQYF. The entire variable domain, with the rest obtained from reference TRBV7-6 and TRBJ2-7, is as follows: GAGVSQSPRYKVTKRGQDVALRCDPISGHVSLYWYRQALGQGPEFLTYFNYEAQQDKSGLPNDRFSAERPEGSISTLTIQRTEQRDSAMYRCASSLSGPGGIYEQYFGPGTRLTVT.

This clonotype was seen a few times. The chain uses TRBV5-1 and TRBJ2-3; D is ambiguous. V gave up 0 bases and J gave up 6 bases, with 5 bases separating them. From germline, CDR1 is SGHRS and CDR2 YFSETQ. The CDR3 totals 12 residues. The CDR3 loop reads CASSLGWDTQYF. The CDR3 region has the DNA TGCGCCAGCAGCTTGGGATGGGATACGCAGTATTTT.

This clonotype was observed at least ten times. The rearrangement uses TRBV5-1 and TRBJ2-5; no reliable D call. Trimming left V 3 bases short and J 2 bases short, with 5 bases between. CDR1 and CDR2 from the germline V gene are SGHRS and YFSETQ. This CDR3 is built from 12 residues. The CDR3 sequence: CASSYPQETQYF. The CDR3 DNA is TGCGCCAGCAGCTACCCACAAGAGACCCAGTACTTC.

This clonotype was seen only a few times. The rearrangement links TRBV4-3 to TRBJ1-1; D call uncertain. V was pared by 0 bases and J by 7 bases, with 12 bases between. Per germline, CDR1 LGHNA and CDR2 YSLEER. CDR3 length: 14 amino acids. The CDR3 nucleotides read TGCGCCAGCAGCCAAGATACCGGACGGGTTGAAGCTTTCTTT. Its translation: CASSQDTGRVEAFF.

The rearrangement joins TRBV6-1 to TRBJ1-1; unclear D gene. The CDR3 sequence is 14 residues long. The germline CDR1 and CDR2 sequences are MNHNS and SASEGT. Trimming left V 3 bases short and J 1 base short, with 9 bases between. As DNA, the CDR3 is TGTGCCAGCAGTGAGTTAGCAGGGAACACTGAAGCTTTCTTT. Encoded protein: CASSELAGNTEAFF.

The chain recombines TRBV7-8 with TRBJ2-2; D possibly uses TRBD1 or TRBD2 (5 bases each). Germline CDR1 is SGHVS and CDR2 is FQNEAQ. This CDR3 is 17 amino acids long. Trimming stripped 5 bases from V and 0 bases from J, with 16 bases between. The CDR3 reads CASSPRDPPTNTGELFF. The CDR3 coding sequence is TGTGCCAGCAGCCCCCGGGACCCCCCCACGAACACCGGGGAGCTGTTTTTT.

The chain uses TRBV7-2 and TRBJ2-3; D uncertain. The CDR3 totals 13 residues. Per the germline V gene, CDR1 is SGHTA and CDR2 is FQGNSA. V was shortened by 1 base and J by 10 bases, with 12 bases between the two germline ends. CDR3 loop: CASSLVADDAQYF. The DNA of the CDR3 is TGTGCCAGCAGCTTAGTAGCAGACGATGCGCAGTATTTT.